A single sample gave rise to the 15 T cell receptor beta chains below, sequenced in a study of CD8 T cells in Susac syndrome. The RNA input was about 0.5 to 1 ug, and it was reverse transcribed with random hexamers. TCRdb processed the immunoSEQ multiplex PCR reads anew with MiXCR; each CDR3 protein has one entry. Altogether around 130,000 distinct CDR3 sequences are present, about 95% being singletons, with the ten largest covering around 0.12%. The sequenced sample consisted of CD4+ T cells from PBMCs. These receptors all come from a human donor in good health.

J is TRBJ1-5 and V is TRBV20-1, with TRBD1 matching 7 bases. The CDR3 contains 16 residues. The germline gives CDR1 DFQATT, CDR2 SNEGSKA (reference sequence). The ends lost 3 bases at V and 1 base at J; junction bases unmatched: 9. The CDR3 region is CSASGTVSQSNQPQHF. In nucleotides, the CDR3 is TGCAGTGCTAGCGGGACAGTCTCCCAGAGCAATCAGCCCCAGCATTTT.

This chain uses TRBV29-1 with TRBJ2-3; possible D gene TRBD2, 5 bases. This CDR3 is 14 amino acids long. Germline V lookup: CDR1 SQVTM, CDR2 ANQGSEA. V was shortened by 4 bases and J by 3 bases, with 14 bases between the two germline ends. The CDR3 sequence: CSVGGSGLTDTQYF. DNA for the CDR3: TGCAGCGTTGGGGGATCGGGGTTGACAGATACGCAGTATTTT.

The V and J genes are TRBV5-5 and TRBJ2-7; D gene unclear. The CDR3 is made up of 15 amino acids. Trimming took 0 bases from V and 0 from J, leaving 10 bases between them. Germline V gives CDR1 SGHKS, CDR2 YYEKEE (reference sequence). CDR3 nucleotide sequence: TGTGCCAGCAGCTTGGGACGGGTAGTCTCCTACGAGCAGTACTTC. It yields the protein CASSLGRVVSYEQYF.

V usage is TRBV27 and J usage is TRBJ2-1; tentatively, D is TRBD2 (5 bases). CDR3 size: 15 residues. V was clipped by 6 bases and J by 2 bases, with 14 bases between them. CDR1 and CDR2 from the germline V gene are MNHEY and SMNVEV (reference sequence). The CDR3, as DNA: TGTGCCAGCAGGCGCAACGGGGAAACCTACAATGAGCAGTTCTTC. Protein: CASRRNGETYNEQFF.

The chain links TRBV7-2 to TRBJ2-3, with TRBD1 as a possible D gene (6 bases). V was shortened by 4 bases and J by 2 bases, with 16 bases between the two germline ends. Germline V CDR1 and CDR2: SGHTA, FQGNSA. This CDR3 contains 16 residues. CDR3 sequence (DNA): TGTGCCAGCAGCTCACACAGGGTCCCTATCACAGATACGCAGTATTTT. Translating it yields CASSSHRVPITDTQYF.

V usage is TRBV3-1 and J usage is TRBJ2-3; D assignment may be TRBD1 or TRBD2 (6 bases each). The CDR3 is made up of 14 amino acids. V lost 2 bases to trimming and J lost 5 bases, with 11 bases between them. The germline V gene encodes CDR1 LGHDT and CDR2 YNNKEL (reference sequence). This CDR3 reads CASSQRGGGDTQYF. DNA of the CDR3: TGTGCCAGCAGCCAAAGAGGAGGGGGAGATACGCAGTATTTT.

This clonotype showed up just once. An end of the junction does not agree with germline; a read error may underlie this. The V gene is TRBV29-1, the J gene TRBJ2-3, with D perhaps TRBD1 (6 bases). CDR1 and CDR2 from the germline V gene are SQVTM and ANQGSEA. There are 13 residues in the CDR3. This chain's CDR3 is CSVDRQATDAQYF. For the CDR3, the DNA is TGCAGCGTTGACAGACAGGCCACAGATGCGCAGTATTTT.

The chain uses TRBV29-1 and TRBJ1-5, with 7 nucleotides matching TRBD1. V shed 6 bases and J 8 bases; nucleotides not matched to a gene: 7. CDR3 length: 12 amino acids. Germline CDR1 SQVTM, CDR2 ANQGSEA. The CDR3 DNA is TGCAGCGTGGGGGGAGGGGGCGAGCCCCAGCATTTT. Translated: CSVGGGGEPQHF. The complete variable domain, with remaining parts taken from reference TRBV29-1 and TRBJ1-5, reads SAVISQKPSRDICQRGTSLTIQCQVDSQVTMMFWYRQQPGQSLTLIATANQGSEATYESGFVIDKFPISRPNLTFSTLTVSNMSPEDSSIYLCSVGGGGEPQHFGDGTRLSIL.

V is TRBV3-1 and J is TRBJ2-1; D might be TRBD2 (6 bases). CDR3 size: 16 residues. Between the trimmed V and J ends, which lost 1 base and 7 bases, there was a span of 17 bases. Germline V gene lookup returns CDR1 LGHDT and CDR2 YNNKEL (reference sequence). The CDR3 DNA is TGTGCCAGCAGCCAAGCGGGAGTCTCAACGGGGAATGAGCAGTTCTTC. It codes for CASSQAGVSTGNEQFF.

The chain joins TRBV20-1 to TRBJ2-7; D may correspond to TRBD1 or TRBD2 (5 bases each). In germline, CDR1 is DFQATT, CDR2 SNEGSKA (reference sequence). Deletions cut 6 bases from V and 12 bases from J, with 18 bases between. The CDR3 extends over 11 amino acids. CDR3 protein: CSARDGLKGYF. CDR3 in DNA: TGCAGTGCAAGGGACGGACTCAAGGGGTACTTC.

The genes are TRBV3-1 and TRBJ2-5, with D hard to call. Trimming took off 4 bases at V and 2 bases at J, with 11 bases between the two ends. Germline CDR1 LGHDT, CDR2 YNNKEL (reference sequence). The CDR3 consists of 14 residues. CDR3: CASSRAAGQETQYF. The CDR3 coding sequence is TGTGCCAGCAGCCGTGCGGCCGGTCAAGAGACCCAGTACTTC.

The V and J genes are TRBV28 and TRBJ1-3, with D possibly matching TRBD1 (6 bases). The CDR3 runs 12 residues. Trimming took off 5 bases at V and 4 bases at J, with 6 bases between the two ends. Germline V gene sequence: CDR1 MDHEN, CDR2 SYDVKM. The CDR3 coding sequence is TGTGCCAGCAGTGACAGGGGAAACACCATATATTTT. It is translated as CASSDRGNTIYF.

This CDR3 reads CASSLQGTNEQFF. The CDR3 nucleotides are TGTGCCAGCAGCTTACAGGGGACTAATGAGCAGTTCTTC. The rearrangement joins TRBV6-2 or TRBV6-3 to TRBJ2-1; D possibly corresponds to TRBD1 (7 bases). Germline CDR1 reads MNHEY; CDR2 reads SVGEGT. The CDR3 contains 13 residues. Trimming took off 6 bases at V and 7 bases at J, with 13 bases between the two ends.

The chain combines TRBV29-1 with TRBJ2-7; possibly TRBD1 for D (6 bases). Per germline, CDR1 SQVTM and CDR2 ANQGSEA. Trimming pared 3 bases from V and 7 bases from J, leaving 16 bases between. The CDR3 totals 13 residues. The CDR3 DNA reads as TGCAGCGTTGAGGGGGCAGGCCATGGGGAGCAGTACTTC. It specifies CSVEGAGHGEQYF.

The chain couples TRBV28 to TRBJ2-2; unclear D gene. CDR3 size: 12 residues. Trimming removed 8 bases from V and 2 bases from J, with 6 bases in between. Germline-derived CDR1 and CDR2 are MDHEN and SYDVKM. The CDR3 protein is CASQGNTGELFF. As DNA, the CDR3 is TGTGCCAGCCAAGGAAACACCGGGGAGCTGTTTTTT.